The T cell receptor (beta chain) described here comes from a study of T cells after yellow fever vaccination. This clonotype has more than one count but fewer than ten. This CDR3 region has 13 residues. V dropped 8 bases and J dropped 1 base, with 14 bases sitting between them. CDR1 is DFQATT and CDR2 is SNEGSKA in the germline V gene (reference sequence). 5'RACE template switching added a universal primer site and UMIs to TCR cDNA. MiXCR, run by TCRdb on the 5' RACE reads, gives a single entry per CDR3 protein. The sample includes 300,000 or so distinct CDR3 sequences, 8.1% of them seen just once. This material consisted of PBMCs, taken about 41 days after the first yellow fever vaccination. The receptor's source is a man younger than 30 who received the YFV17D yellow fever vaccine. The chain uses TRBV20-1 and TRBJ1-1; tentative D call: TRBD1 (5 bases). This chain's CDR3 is CSPRGTGNTEAFF. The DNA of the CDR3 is TGCAGTCCGAGAGGTACAGGGAACACTGAAGCTTTCTTT.